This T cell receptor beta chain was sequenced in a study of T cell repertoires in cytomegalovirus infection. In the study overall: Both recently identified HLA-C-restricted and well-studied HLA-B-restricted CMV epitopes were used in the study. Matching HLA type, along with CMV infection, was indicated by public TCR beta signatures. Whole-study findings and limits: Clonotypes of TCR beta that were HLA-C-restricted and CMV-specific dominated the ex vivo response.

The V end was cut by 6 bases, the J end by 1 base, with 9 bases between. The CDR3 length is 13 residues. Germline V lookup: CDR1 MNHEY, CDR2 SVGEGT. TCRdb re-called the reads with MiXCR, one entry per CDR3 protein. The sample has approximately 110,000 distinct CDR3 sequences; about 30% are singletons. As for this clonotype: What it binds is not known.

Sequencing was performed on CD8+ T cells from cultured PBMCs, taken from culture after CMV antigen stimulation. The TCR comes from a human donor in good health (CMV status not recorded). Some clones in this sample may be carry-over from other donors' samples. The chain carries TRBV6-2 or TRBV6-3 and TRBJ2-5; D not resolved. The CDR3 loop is CASSPHFQETQYF. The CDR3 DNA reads TGTGCCAGCAGCCCACATTTCCAAGAGACCCAGTACTTC.